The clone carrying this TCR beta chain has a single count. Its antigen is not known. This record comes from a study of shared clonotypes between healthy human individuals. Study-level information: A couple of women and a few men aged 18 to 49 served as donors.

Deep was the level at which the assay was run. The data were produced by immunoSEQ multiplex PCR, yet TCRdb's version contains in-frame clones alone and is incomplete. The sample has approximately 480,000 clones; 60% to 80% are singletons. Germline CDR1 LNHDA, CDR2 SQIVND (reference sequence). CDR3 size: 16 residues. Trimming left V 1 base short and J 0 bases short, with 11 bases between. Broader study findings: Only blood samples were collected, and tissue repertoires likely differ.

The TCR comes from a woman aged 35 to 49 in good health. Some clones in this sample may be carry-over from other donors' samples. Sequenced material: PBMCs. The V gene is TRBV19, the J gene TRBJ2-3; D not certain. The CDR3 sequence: CASSIAAATSTDTQYF. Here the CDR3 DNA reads TGTGCCAGTAGTATAGCCGCAGCGACTAGCACAGATACGCAGTATTTT.